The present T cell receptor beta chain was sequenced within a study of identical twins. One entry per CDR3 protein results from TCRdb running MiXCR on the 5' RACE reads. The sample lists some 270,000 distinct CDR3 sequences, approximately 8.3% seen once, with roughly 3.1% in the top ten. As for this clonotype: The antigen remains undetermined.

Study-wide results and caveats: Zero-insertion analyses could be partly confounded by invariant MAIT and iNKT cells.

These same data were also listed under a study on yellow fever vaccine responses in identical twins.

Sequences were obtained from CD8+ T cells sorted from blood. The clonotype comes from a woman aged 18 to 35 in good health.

The DNA of the CDR3 is TGCAGTGCTAGCGGACAGGATATGAACACTGAAGCTTTCTTT. Translating gives CSASGQDMNTEAFF. V and J are TRBV20-1 and TRBJ1-1; the match to TRBD1 covers 7 bases. CDR3 size: 14 residues. Germline V gene sequence: CDR1 DFQATT, CDR2 SNEGSKA (reference sequence). V shed 3 bases and J 0 bases; nucleotides not matched to a gene: 4.